This TCR beta chain was found in a study of blood T cell repertoires in COVID-19. Assay: immunoSEQ multiplex PCR; the TCRdb copy retains only in-frame clones and omits some. The profile covers around 470,000 clones, with about 90% appearing a single time and 0.55% to 0.75% taken by the ten largest. Germline V CDR1 and CDR2: MRHNA, SNTAGT. V lost 6 bases and J lost 4; bases outside the gene matches: 6. The CDR3 sequence is 14 residues long. V gene TRBV6-4 combines with J gene TRBJ2-1, with 7 bases identical to TRBD1. Input material: PBMCs or T cells enriched from blood (not recorded which). This TCR derives from a man younger than 35 who had recovered from COVID-19. Here the CDR3 reads CASSPGQSYNEQFF. The CDR3 nucleotides read TGTGCCAGCAGCCCGGGACAGAGTTACAATGAGCAGTTCTTC.